This T cell receptor beta chain was sequenced for a study of follicular helper T cells after annual influenza vaccination. Overall study: Blood was drawn on days 0, 7 and 28 after vaccination.

Sequencing was performed with immunoSEQ multiplex PCR; in TCRdb, only in-frame clones are kept and a portion is missing. The sample has 12,000 or so clones, roughly 80% seen once. Germline V CDR1 and CDR2: SGHTA, FQGNSA. Germline trimming cut 5 bases from V and 5 bases from J; bases unmatched to any gene: 5. The CDR3 is made up of 13 amino acids. Time point of the sample: 2015-2016 season, pre-vaccination. The sequence was obtained from an adult who received the influenza vaccine. The chain links TRBV7-2 to TRBJ1-1; 7 nucleotides align to TRBD1. Material: CXCR5+ CD38- circulating T follicular helper cells from blood, obtained on the day of influenza vaccination. Subset defined: circulating Tfh, non-naive CD4+CXCR5+PD-1+ (ICOS+CD38+ or ICOS-CD38-). The CDR3 protein is CASSTTGSTEAFF. The DNA of the CDR3 is TGTGCCAGCAGCACGACAGGGAGTACTGAAGCTTTCTTT.